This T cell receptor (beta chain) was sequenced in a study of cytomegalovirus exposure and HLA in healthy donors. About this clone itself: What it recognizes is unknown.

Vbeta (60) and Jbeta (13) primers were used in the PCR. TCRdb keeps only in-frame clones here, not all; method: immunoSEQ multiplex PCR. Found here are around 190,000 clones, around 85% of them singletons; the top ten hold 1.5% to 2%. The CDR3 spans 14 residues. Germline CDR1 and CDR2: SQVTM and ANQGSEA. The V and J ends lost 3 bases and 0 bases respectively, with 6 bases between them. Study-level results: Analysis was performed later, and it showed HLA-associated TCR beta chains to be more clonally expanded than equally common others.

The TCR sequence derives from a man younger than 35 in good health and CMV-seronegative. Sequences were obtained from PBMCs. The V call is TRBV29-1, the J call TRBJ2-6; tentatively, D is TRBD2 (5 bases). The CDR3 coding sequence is TGCAGCGTTGATGGGAGCTCTGGGGCCAACGTCCTGACTTTC. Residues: CSVDGSSGANVLTF.